This record covers a single TCR beta chain. CDR1 MGHDK and CDR2 SYGVNS come from the germline V gene. V was clipped by 6 bases and J by 0 bases, with 9 bases between them. CDR3 length: 14 amino acids. In the authors' methods: Estimation of nucleated cell counts relied on the amplification of reference gene primers. Sequencing used immunoSEQ multiplex PCR; TCRdb keeps in-frame clones, though not all of them. Clone size and V and J calls were adopted from that table, with D and trimming inferred from the DNA. The data contain some 200,000 clones, 70% to 90% of them singletons. The record originates from a study of blood T cell repertoires in COVID-19. Looking at the study overall: There were acute and convalescent COVID-19 samples, and they came from the United States, Italy and Spain. T cells, B-cell-depleted T cells, or PBMCs provided the cDNA or gDNA that served as material.

The receptor was derived from a woman aged 80 or older with acute or convalescent COVID-19. Specimen: peripheral blood. The chain has TRBV25-1 and TRBJ2-4; D gene uncertain. CDR3 protein: CASSPELAKNIQYF. The CDR3, as DNA: TGTGCCAGCAGCCCTGAGCTAGCCAAAAACATTCAGTACTTC.